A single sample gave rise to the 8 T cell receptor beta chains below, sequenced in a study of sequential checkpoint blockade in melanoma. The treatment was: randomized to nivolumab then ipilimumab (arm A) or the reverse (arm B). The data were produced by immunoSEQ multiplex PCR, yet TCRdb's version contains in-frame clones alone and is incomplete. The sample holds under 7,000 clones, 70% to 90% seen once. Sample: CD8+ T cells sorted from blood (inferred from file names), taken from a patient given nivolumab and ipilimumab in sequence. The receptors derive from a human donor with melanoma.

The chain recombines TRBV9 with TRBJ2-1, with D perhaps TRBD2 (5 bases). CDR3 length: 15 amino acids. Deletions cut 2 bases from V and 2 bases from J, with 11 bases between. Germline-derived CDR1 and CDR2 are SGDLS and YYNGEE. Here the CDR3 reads CASSVTRGPYNEQFF. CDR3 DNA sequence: TGTGCCAGCAGCGTTACTAGAGGGCCCTACAATGAGCAGTTCTTC.

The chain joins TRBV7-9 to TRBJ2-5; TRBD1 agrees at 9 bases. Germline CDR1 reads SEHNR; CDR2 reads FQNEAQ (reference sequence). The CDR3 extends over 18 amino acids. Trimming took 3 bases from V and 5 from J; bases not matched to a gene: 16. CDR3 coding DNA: TGTGCCAGCAGCTTCATCGGGACAGGGTGGCCGGTACGGGAGACCCAGTACTTC. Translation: CASSFIGTGWPVRETQYF. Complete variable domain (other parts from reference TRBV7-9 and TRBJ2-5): DTGVSQNPRHKITKRGQNVTFRCDPISEHNRLYWYRQTLGQGPEFLTYFQNEAQLEKSRLLSDRFSAERPKGSFSTLEIQRTEQGDSAMYLCASSFIGTGWPVRETQYFGPGTRLLVL.

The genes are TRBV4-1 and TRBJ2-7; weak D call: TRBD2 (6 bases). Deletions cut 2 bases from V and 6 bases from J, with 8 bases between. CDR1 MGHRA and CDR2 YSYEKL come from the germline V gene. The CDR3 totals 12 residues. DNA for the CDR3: TGCGCCAGCAGCCAATTGGGGGGCGAGCAGTACTTC. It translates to CASSQLGGEQYF.

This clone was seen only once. In DNA, the CDR3 is TGTGCCAGCAGCCGCGTGGGGACTAGCGGGAGGTCTTTCTACGAGCAGTACTTC. Its protein is CASSRVGTSGRSFYEQYF. This chain connects TRBV27 to TRBJ2-7, with 15 bases that match TRBD2. Germline V gives CDR1 MNHEY, CDR2 SMNVEV (reference sequence). Trimming at V came to 6 bases and at J to 3 bases, leaving 12 bases not matched to a gene. The CDR3 has 18 residues.

The CDR3 loop is CASSPAWSGPTGELFF. CDR3 coding DNA: TGTGCCAGCAGCCCAGCGTGGAGCGGACCTACCGGGGAGCTGTTTTTT. The chain carries TRBV9 and TRBJ2-2; maybe TRBD2 (5 bases). Germline V gives CDR1 SGDLS, CDR2 YYNGEE. This CDR3 comprises 16 residues. With 4 bases removed from V and 5 bases from J, the gap between germline ends came to 18 bases.

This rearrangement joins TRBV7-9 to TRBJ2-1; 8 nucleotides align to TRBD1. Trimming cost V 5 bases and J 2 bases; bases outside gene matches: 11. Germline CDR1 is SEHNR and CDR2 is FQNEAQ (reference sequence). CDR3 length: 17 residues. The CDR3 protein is CASSTKATGGTYNEQFF. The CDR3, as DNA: TGTGCCAGCAGCACTAAGGCTACAGGGGGGACCTACAATGAGCAGTTCTTC.

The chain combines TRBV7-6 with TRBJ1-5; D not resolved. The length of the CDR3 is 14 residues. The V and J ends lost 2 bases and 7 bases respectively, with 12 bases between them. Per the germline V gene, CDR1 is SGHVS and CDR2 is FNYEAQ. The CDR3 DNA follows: TGTGCCAGCAGCTTAAGGGAGGGCGGACAGCCCCAGCATTTT. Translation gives CASSLREGGQPQHF.

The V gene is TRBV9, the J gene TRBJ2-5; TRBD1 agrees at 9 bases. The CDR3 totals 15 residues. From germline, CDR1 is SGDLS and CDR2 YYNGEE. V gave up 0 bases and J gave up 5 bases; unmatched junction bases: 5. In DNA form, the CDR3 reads TGTGCCAGCAGCGTAGGCGGGACAGGGTTGGAGACCCAGTACTTC. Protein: CASSVGGTGLETQYF.